A selection of T cell receptor beta chains follows, all from one sample in a study of vaccination and CD4 T cells after COVID-19. These receptors lack a known antigen. One entry per CDR3 protein results from TCRdb running MiXCR on the PCR reads. Of about 9,000 distinct CDR3 sequences listed, 36% are singletons. The source material was CD4+ T cells from blood, cultured in vitro. These receptors all come from a human donor in good health. CDR3s include the opening cysteine and the closing phenylalanine or tryptophan. Each record gives: CDR3 DNA, CDR3 protein, J gene, D gene, CDR3 length, V gene, clone size. The D gene is left open where the match is weak. Clone size is stated in some rows and not others, as once, few, many or a class when expanded.

cdr3_nt: TGTGCCAGCAGCTTAAGCCGGACAGTTTCTGGAAACACCATATATTTT
cdr3_aa: CASSLSRTVSGNTIYF
j_call: TRBJ1-3
d_call: NA
cdr3_length: 16
v_call: TRBV7-3
clone_size: NA

cdr3_nt: TGCAGTGCCTCAATTAACCGGCTCTACGAGCAGTACTTC
cdr3_aa: CSASINRLYEQYF
j_call: TRBJ2-7
d_call: NA
cdr3_length: 13
v_call: TRBV20-1
clone_size: NA

cdr3_nt: TGTGCCAGCAGCCAAGAGGATACCCGGGAGCAGTTCTTC
cdr3_aa: CASSQEDTREQFF
j_call: TRBJ2-1
d_call: NA
cdr3_length: 13
v_call: TRBV4-2
clone_size: NA

cdr3_nt: TGCGCCAGCAGCTTACAGGGGAGTTCGGCGGCGAACTATGGCTACACCTTC
cdr3_aa: CASSLQGSSAANYGYTF
j_call: TRBJ1-2
d_call: TRBD1
cdr3_length: 17
v_call: TRBV5-1
clone_size: NA

cdr3_nt: TGTGCCACCAGCAGTCGAATAGGGACTGGAAACACCATATATTTT
cdr3_aa: CATSSRIGTGNTIYF
j_call: TRBJ1-3
d_call: NA
cdr3_length: 15
v_call: TRBV15
clone_size: few

cdr3_nt: TGTGCCAGCAGCTTAGGGGATAATTCACCCCTCCACTTT
cdr3_aa: CASSLGDNSPLHF
j_call: TRBJ1-6
d_call: NA
cdr3_length: 13
v_call: TRBV7-9
clone_size: NA

cdr3_nt: TGTGCCAGCAGTAAAAGCGGGAGTACCTACGAGCAGTACTTC
cdr3_aa: CASSKSGSTYEQYF
j_call: TRBJ2-7
d_call: TRBD2
cdr3_length: 14
v_call: TRBV25-1
clone_size: NA

cdr3_nt: TGTGCCAGCAGCTTATTCGGTCCTAGGGAGACCCAGTACTTC
cdr3_aa: CASSLFGPRETQYF
j_call: TRBJ2-5
d_call: NA
cdr3_length: 14
v_call: TRBV7-8
clone_size: NA

cdr3_nt: TGTGCCAGCAGTACTAGCGCCTATCCGTACAATGAGCAGTTCTTC
cdr3_aa: CASSTSAYPYNEQFF
j_call: TRBJ2-1
d_call: TRBD2
cdr3_length: 15
v_call: TRBV6-2/TRBV6-3
clone_size: NA

cdr3_nt: TGTGCCAGCAGTTTGGGAGGTCGAGACGAGCAGTACTTC
cdr3_aa: CASSLGGRDEQYF
j_call: TRBJ2-7
d_call: NA
cdr3_length: 13
v_call: TRBV28
clone_size: few

cdr3_nt: TGTGCCAGCAGCTCAATCAAGCCGCGGGACAGGTCTAGATATGGCTACACCTTC
cdr3_aa: CASSSIKPRDRSRYGYTF
j_call: TRBJ1-2
d_call: TRBD1
cdr3_length: 18
v_call: TRBV11-2
clone_size: NA

cdr3_nt: TGTGCCACCAGCAGAGATCGAGCAGGGCAAGAGACCCAGTACTTC
cdr3_aa: CATSRDRAGQETQYF
j_call: TRBJ2-5
d_call: NA
cdr3_length: 15
v_call: TRBV15
clone_size: NA

cdr3_nt: TGTGCCAGCAGCTTGTACCCGACAGGGGTGGGCACTGAAGCTTTCTTT
cdr3_aa: CASSLYPTGVGTEAFF
j_call: TRBJ1-1
d_call: TRBD1
cdr3_length: 16
v_call: TRBV5-5
clone_size: NA

cdr3_nt: TGTGCCAGCAGCTTAGAGGCCCAATACGAGCAGTACTTC
cdr3_aa: CASSLEAQYEQYF
j_call: TRBJ2-7
d_call: NA
cdr3_length: 13
v_call: TRBV7-2
clone_size: few

cdr3_nt: TGTGCCAGCAGCCTTAGTCCGGGACAGGGCGATTCACCCCTCCACTTT
cdr3_aa: CASSLSPGQGDSPLHF
j_call: TRBJ1-6
d_call: TRBD1
cdr3_length: 16
v_call: TRBV7-6
clone_size: few

cdr3_nt: TGTGCCAGCCGGGACAGCATGAACACTGAAGCTTTCTTT
cdr3_aa: CASRDSMNTEAFF
j_call: TRBJ1-1
d_call: TRBD1
cdr3_length: 13
v_call: TRBV6-2/TRBV6-3
clone_size: NA

cdr3_nt: TGTGCCAGCAGTTACTCGACGCGGATGAACACTGAAGCTTTCTTT
cdr3_aa: CASSYSTRMNTEAFF
j_call: TRBJ1-1
d_call: NA
cdr3_length: 15
v_call: TRBV6-5
clone_size: NA

cdr3_nt: TGTGCCAGCAGTTACTCCGGCGGGTTCGCAGATACGCAGTATTTT
cdr3_aa: CASSYSGGFADTQYF
j_call: TRBJ2-3
d_call: NA
cdr3_length: 15
v_call: TRBV6-2/TRBV6-3
clone_size: few

cdr3_nt: TGCAGTGCGCCCCCCGGAGCGGGACGGTACGAGCAGTACTTC
cdr3_aa: CSAPPGAGRYEQYF
j_call: TRBJ2-7
d_call: TRBD2
cdr3_length: 14
v_call: TRBV20-1
clone_size: NA

cdr3_nt: TGTGCCAGCTCAAGGACAGATTTTGAAGCTTTCTTT
cdr3_aa: CASSRTDFEAFF
j_call: TRBJ1-1
d_call: NA
cdr3_length: 12
v_call: TRBV18
clone_size: NA

cdr3_nt: TGTGCCAGCAGCTTAAGCCCTGGATACAATGAGCAGTTCTTC
cdr3_aa: CASSLSPGYNEQFF
j_call: TRBJ2-1
d_call: NA
cdr3_length: 14
v_call: TRBV7-3
clone_size: NA

cdr3_nt: TGCAGTGCTAGCCGACGACTGGCGGGTAAGGACAATGAGCAGTTCTTC
cdr3_aa: CSASRRLAGKDNEQFF
j_call: TRBJ2-1
d_call: NA
cdr3_length: 16
v_call: TRBV20-1
clone_size: medium-sized

cdr3_nt: TGTGCCAGCTCCCGAGGACAGAACTATAATTCACCCCTCCACTTT
cdr3_aa: CASSRGQNYNSPLHF
j_call: TRBJ1-6
d_call: NA
cdr3_length: 15
v_call: TRBV18
clone_size: NA

cdr3_nt: TGTGCCTGGACGACCGCGCACCACGAGCAGTACTTC
cdr3_aa: CAWTTAHHEQYF
j_call: TRBJ2-7
d_call: NA
cdr3_length: 12
v_call: TRBV30
clone_size: NA

cdr3_nt: TGTGCCAGCAGTGAAGGGGACAGGGGGAATCAGCCCCAGCATTTT
cdr3_aa: CASSEGDRGNQPQHF
j_call: TRBJ1-5
d_call: TRBD1
cdr3_length: 15
v_call: TRBV2
clone_size: few

cdr3_nt: TGCAGTGCTAGTGAGAACACTAACTATGGCTACACCTTC
cdr3_aa: CSASENTNYGYTF
j_call: TRBJ1-2
d_call: NA
cdr3_length: 13
v_call: TRBV20-1
clone_size: few

cdr3_nt: TGTGCCAGCAGCCGAGGTAATAGCGGGAATAAACCGATCACAGATACGCAGTATTTT
cdr3_aa: CASSRGNSGNKPITDTQYF
j_call: TRBJ2-3
d_call: TRBD2
cdr3_length: 19
v_call: TRBV25-1
clone_size: NA

cdr3_nt: TGTGCCTGGAGTGTAAGGCGCGGTGATGGCTACACCTTC
cdr3_aa: CAWSVRRGDGYTF
j_call: TRBJ1-2
d_call: NA
cdr3_length: 13
v_call: TRBV30
clone_size: NA

cdr3_nt: TGCAGTGCTAGAAAGGGACAGGGGCCTGAAGAGACCCAGTACTTC
cdr3_aa: CSARKGQGPEETQYF
j_call: TRBJ2-5
d_call: TRBD1
cdr3_length: 15
v_call: TRBV20-1
clone_size: few

cdr3_nt: TGCAGTGCTAGGGGGGACAGGGTTAGCAACGAGCAGTACTTC
cdr3_aa: CSARGDRVSNEQYF
j_call: TRBJ2-7
d_call: TRBD1
cdr3_length: 14
v_call: TRBV20-1
clone_size: few

cdr3_nt: TGTGCCACCAGCAGGCTCACTAGCGGGAGGACCCATGGGGCCAAAAACATTCAGTACTTC
cdr3_aa: CATSRLTSGRTHGAKNIQYF
j_call: TRBJ2-4
d_call: TRBD2
cdr3_length: 20
v_call: TRBV15
clone_size: NA

cdr3_nt: TGCAGTGCTAGAATTCAACACGGAAACACAGATACGCAGTATTTT
cdr3_aa: CSARIQHGNTDTQYF
j_call: TRBJ2-3
d_call: NA
cdr3_length: 15
v_call: TRBV20-1
clone_size: NA

cdr3_nt: TGCAGCGTTGCGGCAGGGGGCTTTGGCTACACCTTC
cdr3_aa: CSVAAGGFGYTF
j_call: TRBJ1-2
d_call: TRBD1
cdr3_length: 12
v_call: TRBV29-1
clone_size: few

cdr3_nt: TGTGCCAGTAGAACGGCCCAAGGGGACCTTTGGTCACCCCTCCACTTT
cdr3_aa: CASRTAQGDLWSPLHF
j_call: TRBJ1-6
d_call: NA
cdr3_length: 16
v_call: TRBV19
clone_size: few

cdr3_nt: TGTGCCAGTAGTCTTCAGGGGAACGTCGTAGAGACCCAGTACTTC
cdr3_aa: CASSLQGNVVETQYF
j_call: TRBJ2-5
d_call: NA
cdr3_length: 15
v_call: TRBV19
clone_size: NA